Following are 2 T cell receptor beta chains from one sample sequenced in a study of radiotherapy plus CTLA-4 blockade in lung cancer. Sequencing used immunoSEQ multiplex PCR; TCRdb keeps in-frame clones, though not all of them. The top ten clones hold 4.5% to 5% of a sample with about 98,000 clones, roughly 88% of them seen once. Sequenced material: peripheral blood, taken from a patient treated with radiotherapy plus ipilimumab. The receptors stem from a human donor with non-small cell lung cancer that progressed on radiotherapy plus ipilimumab.

The CDR3 loop reads CSVQQWGGWGTEAFF. The CDR3, as DNA: TGCAGCGTTCAACAATGGGGGGGGTGGGGCACTGAAGCTTTCTTT. The chain is built from TRBV29-1 and TRBJ1-1; a weak D match, TRBD1 (5 bases). The CDR3 covers 15 residues. Germline loops: CDR1 SQVTM, CDR2 ANQGSEA. Trimming shortened V by 5 bases and J by 4 bases, and 20 bases separated the two germline ends. Variable domain in full (rest from reference TRBV29-1 and TRBJ1-1): SAVISQKPSRDICQRGTSLTIQCQVDSQVTMMFWYRQQPGQSLTLIATANQGSEATYESGFVIDKFPISRPNLTFSTLTVSNMSPEDSSIYLCSVQQWGGWGTEAFFGQGTRLTVV.

This chain links TRBV11-3 with TRBJ1-5; 9 bases fit TRBD1. The germline CDR1 and CDR2 sequences are SGHNT and YENEEA. This CDR3 spans 14 amino acids. V lost 4 bases and J lost 6; bases outside the gene matches: 4. CDR3 in DNA: TGTGCCAGCAGCTCGACAGGGGGAGGTCAGCCCCAGCATTTT. Amino acids: CASSSTGGGQPQHF.